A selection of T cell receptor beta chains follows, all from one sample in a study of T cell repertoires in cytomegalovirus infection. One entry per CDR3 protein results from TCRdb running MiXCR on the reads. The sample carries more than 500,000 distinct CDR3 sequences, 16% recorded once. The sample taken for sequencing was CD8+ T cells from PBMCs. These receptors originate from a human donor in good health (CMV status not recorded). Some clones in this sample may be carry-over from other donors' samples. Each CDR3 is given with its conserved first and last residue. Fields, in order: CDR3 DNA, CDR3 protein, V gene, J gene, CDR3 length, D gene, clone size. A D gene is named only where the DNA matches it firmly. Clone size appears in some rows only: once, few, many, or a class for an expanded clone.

DNA: TGTGCCAGCACACCGGACCAGGCCCGCGAGCAGTACTTC
CDR3: CASTPDQAREQYF
V: TRBV6-5
J: TRBJ2-7
length: 13
D: -
size: few

DNA: TGTGCCAGCAGCTTAGCGGGGCAGGGCATTCCTGAAGCTTTCTTT
CDR3: CASSLAGQGIPEAFF
V: TRBV7-8
J: TRBJ1-1
length: 15
D: -
size: many

DNA: TGTGCCAGCAGTATTGACTACAATGAGCAGTTCTTC
CDR3: CASSIDYNEQFF
V: TRBV28
J: TRBJ2-1
length: 12
D: -
size: -

DNA: TGTGCCAGCAGTTACGTTACAAAGGCTTTGGGCTACACCTTC
CDR3: CASSYVTKALGYTF
V: TRBV12-3/TRBV12-4
J: TRBJ1-2
length: 14
D: -
size: many

DNA: TGTGCCAGCAGCGATCTAGCGGGAAACACAGATACGCAGTATTTT
CDR3: CASSDLAGNTDTQYF
V: TRBV5-4
J: TRBJ2-3
length: 15
D: TRBD2
size: many

DNA: TGTGCCAGCAGTTATTCGACAGGGGGTCACAACGAGCAGTACTTC
CDR3: CASSYSTGGHNEQYF
V: TRBV27
J: TRBJ2-7
length: 15
D: TRBD1
size: few

DNA: TGTGCCAGTAGTACCCCGATCGCGACAGCACCATACTATGGCTACACCTTC
CDR3: CASSTPIATAPYYGYTF
V: TRBV19
J: TRBJ1-2
length: 17
D: -
size: -

DNA: TGTGCCAGCAGCCCGTCCATTGGCATAAGGGGAGCAGATACGCAGTATTTT
CDR3: CASSPSIGIRGADTQYF
V: TRBV7-3
J: TRBJ2-3
length: 17
D: -
size: -

DNA: TGTGCCAGCAGCTCACAAATTAAAGAGACCCAGTACTTC
CDR3: CASSSQIKETQYF
V: TRBV11-3
J: TRBJ2-5
length: 13
D: -
size: -

DNA: TGTGCCAGCAGTTTCCCGGGACAGGGCCGGATGATGAACACTGAAGCTTTCTTT
CDR3: CASSFPGQGRMMNTEAFF
V: TRBV6-2/TRBV6-3
J: TRBJ1-1
length: 18
D: TRBD1
size: -

DNA: TGTGCCAGCAGCGTAGACGTGTCAGGGACCAACTCTGGGGCCAACGTCCTGGCTTTC
CDR3: CASSVDVSGTNSGANVLAF
V: TRBV9
J: TRBJ2-6
length: 19
D: -
size: -

DNA: TGTGCCAGCAGCTTATGGGGGACGACCAATCAGCCCCAGCATTTT
CDR3: CASSLWGTTNQPQHF
V: TRBV5-4
J: TRBJ1-5
length: 15
D: -
size: few

DNA: TGTGCCAGCAGCTTGGGGGCCAGTGCCTACTATGGCTACACCTTC
CDR3: CASSLGASAYYGYTF
V: TRBV5-4
J: TRBJ1-2
length: 15
D: -
size: -

DNA: TGCGCCAGCAGCCGGAGACTAGCGGGGGAAGAGACCCAGTACTTC
CDR3: CASSRRLAGEETQYF
V: TRBV5-1
J: TRBJ2-5
length: 15
D: TRBD2
size: -

DNA: TGTGCCAGCAGCGCCATGATTGGTTTGACAGGGTCAAACACTGAAGCTTTCTTT
CDR3: CASSAMIGLTGSNTEAFF
V: TRBV2
J: TRBJ1-1
length: 18
D: TRBD1
size: many

DNA: TGTGCCAGCAGTTACGTCAGCGGCTCCTACAATGAGCAGTTCTTC
CDR3: CASSYVSGSYNEQFF
V: TRBV6-5
J: TRBJ2-1
length: 15
D: -
size: many

DNA: TGTGCCAGCAGCCGCACTAGCGGGGGCCTCGGAAACGAGCAGTTCTTC
CDR3: CASSRTSGGLGNEQFF
V: TRBV6-2/TRBV6-3
J: TRBJ2-1
length: 16
D: TRBD2
size: few

DNA: TGTGCCAGCAGTGAGGACAGATTATACACTGAAGCTTTCTTT
CDR3: CASSEDRLYTEAFF
V: TRBV6-6
J: TRBJ1-1
length: 14
D: -
size: -

DNA: TGTGCCAGCAGCCCCGGGAAAAGAGATGAGCAGTTCTTC
CDR3: CASSPGKRDEQFF
V: TRBV7-9
J: TRBJ2-1
length: 13
D: -
size: -

DNA: TGCGCCAGCAGCCAAGGACAGGGGGCAGACTATGGCTACACCTTC
CDR3: CASSQGQGADYGYTF
V: TRBV4-1
J: TRBJ1-2
length: 15
D: TRBD1
size: -

DNA: TGTGCCAGCAGTGACTCAGGGATCCGGTGGTCACCCCTCCACTTT
CDR3: CASSDSGIRWSPLHF
V: TRBV6-5
J: TRBJ1-6
length: 15
D: -
size: few

DNA: TGTGCCAGCAGTCGTAGACAGGGAGGAATCCGGCAGTTCTTC
CDR3: CASSRRQGGIRQFF
V: TRBV7-9
J: TRBJ2-1
length: 14
D: -
size: -

DNA: TGCAGTGCTAGAGGCAGGTTGAACACTGAAGCTTTCTTT
CDR3: CSARGRLNTEAFF
V: TRBV20-1
J: TRBJ1-1
length: 13
D: -
size: many

DNA: TGCGCCAGCAGCACAGGGACCGAGCAGTACTTC
CDR3: CASSTGTEQYF
V: TRBV5-1
J: TRBJ2-7
length: 11
D: -
size: -

DNA: TGTGCCAGCAGTGCAAGGGACGTTAGCAATCAGCCCCAGCATTTT
CDR3: CASSARDVSNQPQHF
V: TRBV6-1
J: TRBJ1-5
length: 15
D: -
size: many

DNA: TGTGCCAGCAGCCAAGAACCGAATGACGAGCAGTACTTC
CDR3: CASSQEPNDEQYF
V: TRBV14
J: TRBJ2-7
length: 13
D: -
size: many

DNA: TGTGCCAGCAGCTTAGTAGGGACAGGGCTTTTTGATGAGCAGTTCTTC
CDR3: CASSLVGTGLFDEQFF
V: TRBV7-2
J: TRBJ2-1
length: 16
D: TRBD1
size: many

DNA: TGTGCCACCACTTTACAGGGGGCCAATGAGCAGTTCTTC
CDR3: CATTLQGANEQFF
V: TRBV7-8
J: TRBJ2-1
length: 13
D: TRBD1
size: many

DNA: TGTGCCAGCAGTTTAGGGGGCAAGGGGTATAATTCACCCCTCCACTTT
CDR3: CASSLGGKGYNSPLHF
V: TRBV28
J: TRBJ1-6
length: 16
D: -
size: few

DNA: TGCAGCGCTTATACTAGCGGGAGTTTTAATGAGCAGTTCTTC
CDR3: CSAYTSGSFNEQFF
V: TRBV29-1
J: TRBJ2-1
length: 14
D: TRBD2
size: few

DNA: TGTGCCAGCAGTCACATCCTAAACGACAACATGCGCACAGATACGCAGTATTTT
CDR3: CASSHILNDNMRTDTQYF
V: TRBV6-6
J: TRBJ2-3
length: 18
D: -
size: many

DNA: TGTGCCAGCAGCTTGGGACCGGCTGTGGGCCAGCCCCAGCATTTT
CDR3: CASSLGPAVGQPQHF
V: TRBV5-5
J: TRBJ1-5
length: 15
D: -
size: few

DNA: TGCGCCAGCAGCTTGGCGTTCGGCGGGGGGGAGGAAGATACGCAGTATTTT
CDR3: CASSLAFGGGEEDTQYF
V: TRBV5-1
J: TRBJ2-3
length: 17
D: TRBD2
size: few

DNA: TGTGCCAGCAGTTTTAGAGGGAACTATGGCTACACCTTC
CDR3: CASSFRGNYGYTF
V: TRBV27
J: TRBJ1-2
length: 13
D: -
size: many

DNA: TGTGCCAGCAGTTCTGAATTTTGGGGGGACACTGAAGCTTTCTTT
CDR3: CASSSEFWGDTEAFF
V: TRBV5-6
J: TRBJ1-1
length: 15
D: -
size: -

DNA: TGCGCCAGCAGCCCCCCCGGCACTCCCAAAGAGGAAAAACTGTTTTTT
CDR3: CASSPPGTPKEEKLFF
V: TRBV4-1
J: TRBJ1-4
length: 16
D: -
size: many

DNA: TGTGCCAGCAGTTACTCGATTCTGGGCGACAATGAGCAGTTCTTC
CDR3: CASSYSILGDNEQFF
V: TRBV6-6
J: TRBJ2-1
length: 15
D: -
size: many

DNA: TGTGCCAGCAGCTTGACAGGGATCAATTCACCCCTCCACTTT
CDR3: CASSLTGINSPLHF
V: TRBV27
J: TRBJ1-6
length: 14
D: TRBD1
size: many

DNA: TGCAGTGCTCGGCCCCGGGACAGCTACTCTGGGGCCAACGTCCTGACTTTC
CDR3: CSARPRDSYSGANVLTF
V: TRBV20-1
J: TRBJ2-6
length: 17
D: TRBD1
size: few

DNA: TGCGCCAGCAGTGGAGATAGCGGGAGGAATGAGCAGTTCTTC
CDR3: CASSGDSGRNEQFF
V: TRBV10-2
J: TRBJ2-1
length: 14
D: TRBD2
size: -

DNA: TGTGCCAGCAGTTTATCCCAAATCCCGGACGTCCCCACCAATGAGCAGTTCTTC
CDR3: CASSLSQIPDVPTNEQFF
V: TRBV28
J: TRBJ2-1
length: 18
D: -
size: many

DNA: TGTGCCAGCAGCCAAGTCAACTTACCTTACGAGCAGTACTTC
CDR3: CASSQVNLPYEQYF
V: TRBV14
J: TRBJ2-7
length: 14
D: -
size: many

DNA: TGTGCCAGCAGCTATAGCGGGACAGGGGGCTATGGCTACACCTTC
CDR3: CASSYSGTGGYGYTF
V: TRBV7-2
J: TRBJ1-2
length: 15
D: TRBD1
size: many

DNA: TGTGCCAGCATGGTGGGCGGGAGTAACTCCTACGAGCAGTACTTC
CDR3: CASMVGGSNSYEQYF
V: TRBV7-9
J: TRBJ2-7
length: 15
D: TRBD2
size: many

DNA: TGTGCCAGCAGTGAAACGGCAGCCATGTACCAAGAGACCCAGTACTTC
CDR3: CASSETAAMYQETQYF
V: TRBV6-1
J: TRBJ2-5
length: 16
D: -
size: few

DNA: TGTGCCAGCAGTTTAATACAGGGTGAAAAACTGTTTTTT
CDR3: CASSLIQGEKLFF
V: TRBV27
J: TRBJ1-4
length: 13
D: -
size: -

DNA: TGTGCCAGTAGTATAGGGGACAGCTCCTACGAGCAGTACTTC
CDR3: CASSIGDSSYEQYF
V: TRBV19
J: TRBJ2-7
length: 14
D: TRBD1
size: many

DNA: TGTGCCAGCAGCTTAGTCGCGGACTACACAGATACGCAGTATTTT
CDR3: CASSLVADYTDTQYF
V: TRBV11-1
J: TRBJ2-3
length: 15
D: -
size: many

DNA: TGTGCCAGCAGCTTAGACCCGGTAGGGGGCTCTGGGGAAGCTTTCTTT
CDR3: CASSLDPVGGSGEAFF
V: TRBV7-2
J: TRBJ1-1
length: 16
D: TRBD1
size: many

DNA: TGTGCCAGCAGTTTAGTAGCGGTGATGGGGAATGAGCAGTTCTTC
CDR3: CASSLVAVMGNEQFF
V: TRBV12-3/TRBV12-4
J: TRBJ2-1
length: 15
D: -
size: -

DNA: TGTGCCAGCAGCTTGGGTGGGACAGGGGGCTACGAGCAGTACTTC
CDR3: CASSLGGTGGYEQYF
V: TRBV5-6
J: TRBJ2-7
length: 15
D: TRBD1
size: -

DNA: TGTGCCAGCACCTCGGGCTGGGTGGCGGAGACCCAGTACTTC
CDR3: CASTSGWVAETQYF
V: TRBV7-9
J: TRBJ2-5
length: 14
D: -
size: many

DNA: TGTGCCAGCAGCTTAGCCCTCAGGGTCCGGGACTATCAAGAGACCCAGTACTTC
CDR3: CASSLALRVRDYQETQYF
V: TRBV7-9
J: TRBJ2-5
length: 18
D: TRBD2
size: -

DNA: TGTGCCAGCGGGCAATTACCATGGAGCAATCAGCCCCAGCATTTT
CDR3: CASGQLPWSNQPQHF
V: TRBV2
J: TRBJ1-5
length: 15
D: -
size: -

DNA: TGTGCCACCAGTGGCCGGCTAGCGGGAGGTGAGCAGTTCTTC
CDR3: CATSGRLAGGEQFF
V: TRBV24-1
J: TRBJ2-1
length: 14
D: TRBD2
size: many

DNA: TGTGCCAGCAGTGCCCGACGGTCCGCTATCCCCCTCTACGAGCAGTACTTC
CDR3: CASSARRSAIPLYEQYF
V: TRBV2
J: TRBJ2-7
length: 17
D: -
size: many

DNA: TGTGCCACCATCCCGGCGAGATCCTACAATGAGCAGTTCTTC
CDR3: CATIPARSYNEQFF
V: TRBV27
J: TRBJ2-1
length: 14
D: -
size: many

DNA: TGTGCCAGCAGCCCCCGGGTTGAAAAACTGTTTTTT
CDR3: CASSPRVEKLFF
V: TRBV11-2
J: TRBJ1-4
length: 12
D: -
size: -

DNA: TGTGCCAGCAGTCCCCGCAAGGGCAATCAGCCCCAGCATTTT
CDR3: CASSPRKGNQPQHF
V: TRBV12-3/TRBV12-4
J: TRBJ1-5
length: 14
D: -
size: many

DNA: TGTGCCAGCAGCCCCGGGGTTGAAGCTTTCTTT
CDR3: CASSPGVEAFF
V: TRBV12-3/TRBV12-4
J: TRBJ1-1
length: 11
D: -
size: many